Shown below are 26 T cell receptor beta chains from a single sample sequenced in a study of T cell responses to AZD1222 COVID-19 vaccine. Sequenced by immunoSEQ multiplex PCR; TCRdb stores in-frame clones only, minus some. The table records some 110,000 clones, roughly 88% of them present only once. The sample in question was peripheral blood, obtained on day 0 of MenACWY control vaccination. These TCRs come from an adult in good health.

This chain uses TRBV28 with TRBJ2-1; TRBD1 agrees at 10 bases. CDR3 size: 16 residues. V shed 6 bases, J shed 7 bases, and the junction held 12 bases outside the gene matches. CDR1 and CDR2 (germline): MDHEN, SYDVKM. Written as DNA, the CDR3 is TGTGCCAGCAGCCCCCCTGACAGGGGGCGCTTTAATGAGCAGTTCTTC. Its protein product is CASSPPDRGRFNEQFF. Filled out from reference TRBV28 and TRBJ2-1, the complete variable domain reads DVKVTQSSRYLVKRTGEKVFLECVQDMDHENMFWYRQDPGLGLRLIYFSYDVKMKEKGDIPEGYSVSREKKERFSLILESASTNQTSMYLCASSPPDRGRFNEQFFGPGTRLTVL.

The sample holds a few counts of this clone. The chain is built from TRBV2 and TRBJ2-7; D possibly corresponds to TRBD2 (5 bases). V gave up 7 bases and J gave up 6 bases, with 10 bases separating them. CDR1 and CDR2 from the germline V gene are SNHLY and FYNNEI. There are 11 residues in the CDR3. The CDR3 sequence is CASMEVSEQYF. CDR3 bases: TGTGCCAGCATGGAGGTTTCCGAGCAGTACTTC.

Written as DNA, the CDR3 is TGTGCCAGCAGTCCTTATTTGATTAGCGGGAGAAGAGAGACCCAGTACTTC. This translates into CASSPYLISGRRETQYF. This chain connects TRBV28 to TRBJ2-5, with 9 bases matching TRBD2. The V and J ends lost 5 bases and 4 bases, in that order; junction bases with no gene match: 14. The V gene's germline CDR1 is MDHEN and CDR2 SYDVKM. The CDR3 contains 17 residues.

The CDR3 DNA follows: TGTGCCAGTAGTATGATTACAGGGACACAGAACACCGGGGAGCTGTTTTTT. It encodes CASSMITGTQNTGELFF. The rearrangement links TRBV19 to TRBJ2-2; TRBD1 might be the D (6 bases). In germline, CDR1 is LNHDA, CDR2 SQIVND (reference sequence). The V and J ends lost 3 bases and 1 base respectively, with 15 bases between them. This CDR3 is 17 amino acids long.

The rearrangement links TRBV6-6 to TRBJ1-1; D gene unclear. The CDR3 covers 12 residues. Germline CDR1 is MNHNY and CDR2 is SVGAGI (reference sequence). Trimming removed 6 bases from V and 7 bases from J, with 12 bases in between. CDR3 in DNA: TGTGCCAGCAGCCGTCTAGAGGGTGAAGCTTTCTTT. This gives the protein CASSRLEGEAFF.

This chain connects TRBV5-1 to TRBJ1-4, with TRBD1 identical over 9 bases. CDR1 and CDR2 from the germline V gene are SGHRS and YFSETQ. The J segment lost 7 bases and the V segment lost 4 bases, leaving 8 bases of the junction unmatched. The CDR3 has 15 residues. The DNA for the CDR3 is TGCGCCAGCAGCCCCGTGACAGGGGGAGGTGAAAAACTGTTTTTT. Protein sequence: CASSPVTGGGEKLFF. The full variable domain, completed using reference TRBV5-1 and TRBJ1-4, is KAGVTQTPRYLIKTRGQQVTLSCSPISGHRSVSWYQQTPGQGLQFLFEYFSETQRNKGNFPGRFSGRQFSNSRSEMNVSTLELGDSALYLCASSPVTGGGEKLFFGSGTQLSVL.

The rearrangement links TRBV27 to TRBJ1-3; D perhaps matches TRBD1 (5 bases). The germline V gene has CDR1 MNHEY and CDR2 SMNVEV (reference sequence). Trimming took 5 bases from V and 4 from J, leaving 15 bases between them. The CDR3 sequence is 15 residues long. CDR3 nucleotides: TGTGCCAGCAGTCAGAATTTCCAGGGCGGAAACACCATATATTTT. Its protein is CASSQNFQGGNTIYF.

The CDR3 loop reads CASSTSGGTGEQYF. In nucleotides, the CDR3 is TGTGCCAGTTCTACTAGCGGGGGTACAGGCGAGCAGTACTTC. The chain joins TRBV19 to TRBJ2-7, with 11 bases matching TRBD2. Unmatched junction bases numbered 9, after V lost 8 bases and J lost 6 bases. Looked up from germline, CDR1 is LNHDA and CDR2 is SQIVND (reference sequence). There are 14 residues in the CDR3. Full variable domain (rest looked up from reference TRBV19 and TRBJ2-7): DGGITQSPKYLFRKEGQNVTLSCEQNLNHDAMYWYRQDPGQGLRLIYYSQIVNDFQKGDIAEGYSVSREKKESFPLTVTSAQKNPTAFYLCASSTSGGTGEQYFGPGTRLTVT.

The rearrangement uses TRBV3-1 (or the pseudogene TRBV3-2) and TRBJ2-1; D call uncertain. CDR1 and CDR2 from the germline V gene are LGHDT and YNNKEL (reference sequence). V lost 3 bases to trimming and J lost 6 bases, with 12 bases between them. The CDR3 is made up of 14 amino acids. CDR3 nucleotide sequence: TGTGCCAGCAGCCAGGTAATCCGCCGCAATGAGCAGTTCTTC. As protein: CASSQVIRRNEQFF.

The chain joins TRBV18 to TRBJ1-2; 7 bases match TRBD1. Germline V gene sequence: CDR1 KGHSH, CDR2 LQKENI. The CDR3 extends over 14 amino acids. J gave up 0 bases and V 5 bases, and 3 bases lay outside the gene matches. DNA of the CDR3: TGTGCCAGCTCAACGGGACAGTCTAACTATGGCTACACCTTC. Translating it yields CASSTGQSNYGYTF.

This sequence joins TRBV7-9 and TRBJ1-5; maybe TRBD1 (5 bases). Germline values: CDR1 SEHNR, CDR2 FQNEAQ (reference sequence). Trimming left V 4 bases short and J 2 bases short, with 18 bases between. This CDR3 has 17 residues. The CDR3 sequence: CASSSGEATDGNQPQHF. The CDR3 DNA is TGTGCCAGCAGCTCCGGGGAGGCGACAGACGGCAATCAGCCCCAGCATTTT. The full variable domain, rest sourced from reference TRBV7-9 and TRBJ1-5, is DTGVSQNPRHKITKRGQNVTFRCDPISEHNRLYWYRQTLGQGPEFLTYFQNEAQLEKSRLLSDRFSAERPKGSFSTLEIQRTEQGDSAMYLCASSSGEATDGNQPQHFGDGTRLSIL.

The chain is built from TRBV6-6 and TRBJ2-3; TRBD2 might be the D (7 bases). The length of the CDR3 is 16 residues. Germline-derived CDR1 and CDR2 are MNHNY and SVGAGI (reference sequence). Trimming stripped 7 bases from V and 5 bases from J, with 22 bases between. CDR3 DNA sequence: TGTGCCAGCACGATGGGGGCGGGTCCTAGCGGAGATACGCAGTATTTT. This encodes CASTMGAGPSGDTQYF.

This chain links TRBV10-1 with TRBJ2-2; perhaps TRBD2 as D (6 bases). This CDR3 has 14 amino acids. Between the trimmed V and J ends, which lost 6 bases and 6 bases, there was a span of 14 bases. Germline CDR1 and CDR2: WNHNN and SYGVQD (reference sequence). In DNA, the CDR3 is TGCGCCAGCAGGCCCCCCCGGAGGGCCGGGGAGCTGTTTTTT. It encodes CASRPPRRAGELFF.

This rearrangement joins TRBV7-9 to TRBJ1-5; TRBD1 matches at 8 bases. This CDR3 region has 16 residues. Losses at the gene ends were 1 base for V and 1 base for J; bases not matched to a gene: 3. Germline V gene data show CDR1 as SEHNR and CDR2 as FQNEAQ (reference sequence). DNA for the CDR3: TGTGCCAGCAGCTTAGGGCAGGGGGCGAGCAATCAGCCCCAGCATTTT. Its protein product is CASSLGQGASNQPQHF.

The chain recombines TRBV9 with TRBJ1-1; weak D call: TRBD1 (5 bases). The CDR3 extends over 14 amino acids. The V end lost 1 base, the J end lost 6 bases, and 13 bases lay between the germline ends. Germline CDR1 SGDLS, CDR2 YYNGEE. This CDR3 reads CASSVSSRVSEAFF. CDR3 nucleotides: TGTGCCAGCAGCGTATCATCCAGGGTTTCTGAAGCTTTCTTT.

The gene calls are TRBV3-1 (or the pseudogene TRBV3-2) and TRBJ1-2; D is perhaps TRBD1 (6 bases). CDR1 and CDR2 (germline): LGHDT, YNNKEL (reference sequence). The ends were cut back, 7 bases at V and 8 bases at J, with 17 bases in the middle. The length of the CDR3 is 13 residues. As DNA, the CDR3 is TGTGCCAGCACCCTACAGGGAGGGCGGGGCTACACCTTC. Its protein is CASTLQGGRGYTF.

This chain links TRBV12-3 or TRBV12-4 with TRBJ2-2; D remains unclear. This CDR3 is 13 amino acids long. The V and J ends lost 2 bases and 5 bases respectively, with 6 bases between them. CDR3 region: CASSLTETGELFF. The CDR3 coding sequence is TGTGCCAGCAGTTTAACAGAAACCGGGGAGCTGTTTTTT.

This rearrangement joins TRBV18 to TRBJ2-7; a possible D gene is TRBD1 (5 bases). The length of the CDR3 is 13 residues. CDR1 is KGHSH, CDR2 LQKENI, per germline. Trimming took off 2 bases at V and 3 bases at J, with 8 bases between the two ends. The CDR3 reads CASSPGANYEQYF. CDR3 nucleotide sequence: TGTGCCAGCTCACCAGGGGCGAACTACGAGCAGTACTTC.

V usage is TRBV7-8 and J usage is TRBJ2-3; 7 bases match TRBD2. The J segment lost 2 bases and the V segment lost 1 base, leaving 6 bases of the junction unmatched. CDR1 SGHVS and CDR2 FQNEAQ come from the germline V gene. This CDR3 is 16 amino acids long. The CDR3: CASSLVGGGSTDTQYF. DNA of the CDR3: TGTGCCAGCAGCTTAGTGGGCGGGGGATCCACAGATACGCAGTATTTT.

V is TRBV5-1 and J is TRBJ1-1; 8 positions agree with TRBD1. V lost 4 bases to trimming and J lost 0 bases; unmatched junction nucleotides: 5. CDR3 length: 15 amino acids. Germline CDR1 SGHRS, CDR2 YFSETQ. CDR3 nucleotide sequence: TGCGCCAGCAGCGAGAGGACAGGGTTGAACACTGAAGCTTTCTTT. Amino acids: CASSERTGLNTEAFF. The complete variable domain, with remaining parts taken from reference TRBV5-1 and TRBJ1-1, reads KAGVTQTPRYLIKTRGQQVTLSCSPISGHRSVSWYQQTPGQGLQFLFEYFSETQRNKGNFPGRFSGRQFSNSRSEMNVSTLELGDSALYLCASSERTGLNTEAFFGQGTRLTVV.

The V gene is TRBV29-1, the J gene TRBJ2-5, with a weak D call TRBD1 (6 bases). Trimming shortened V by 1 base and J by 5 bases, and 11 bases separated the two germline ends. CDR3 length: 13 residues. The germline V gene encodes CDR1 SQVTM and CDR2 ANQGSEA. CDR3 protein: CSVEGRQGETQYF. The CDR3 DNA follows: TGCAGCGTTGAAGGGAGGCAGGGGGAGACCCAGTACTTC.

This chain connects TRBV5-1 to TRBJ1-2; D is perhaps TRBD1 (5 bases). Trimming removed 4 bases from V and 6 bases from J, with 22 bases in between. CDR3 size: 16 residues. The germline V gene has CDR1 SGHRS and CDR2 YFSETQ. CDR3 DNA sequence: TGCGCCAGCAGCCCGGAAGGGGTCAGGGAGGCGCATGGCTACACCTTC. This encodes CASSPEGVREAHGYTF. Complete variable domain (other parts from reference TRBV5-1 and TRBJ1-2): KAGVTQTPRYLIKTRGQQVTLSCSPISGHRSVSWYQQTPGQGLQFLFEYFSETQRNKGNFPGRFSGRQFSNSRSEMNVSTLELGDSALYLCASSPEGVREAHGYTFGSGTRLTVV.

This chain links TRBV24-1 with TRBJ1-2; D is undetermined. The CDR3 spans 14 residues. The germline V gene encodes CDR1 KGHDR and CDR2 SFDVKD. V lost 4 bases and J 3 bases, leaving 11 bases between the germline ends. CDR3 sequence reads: CATSENGEDYGYTF. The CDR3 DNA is TGTGCCACCAGTGAGAATGGAGAGGACTATGGCTACACCTTC.

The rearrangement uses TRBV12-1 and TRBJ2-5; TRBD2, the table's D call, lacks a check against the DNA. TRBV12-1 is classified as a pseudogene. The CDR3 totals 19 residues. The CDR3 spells CASSSEGTQGGGIQETQYF. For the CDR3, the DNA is TGTGCCAGCAGCTCCGAAGGGACACAGGGCGGGGGGATCCAAGAGACCCAGTACTTC.

CDR3 sequence (DNA): TGTGCCAGCAGCACCGGGACAGTGCCCAGGGATACGCAGTATTTT. As protein: CASSTGTVPRDTQYF. The gene calls are TRBV9 and TRBJ2-3, with 7 bases identical to TRBD1. From germline, CDR1 is SGDLS and CDR2 YYNGEE. Trimming removed 4 bases from V and 6 bases from J; junction bases left unmatched: 11. The CDR3 loop spans 15 amino acids. The full variable domain, with the rest looked up from reference TRBV9 and TRBJ2-3, is DSGVTQTPKHLITATGQRVTLRCSPRSGDLSVYWYQQSLDQGLQFLIQYYNGEERAKGNILERFSAQQFPDLHSELNLSSLELGDSALYFCASSTGTVPRDTQYFGPGTRLTVL.

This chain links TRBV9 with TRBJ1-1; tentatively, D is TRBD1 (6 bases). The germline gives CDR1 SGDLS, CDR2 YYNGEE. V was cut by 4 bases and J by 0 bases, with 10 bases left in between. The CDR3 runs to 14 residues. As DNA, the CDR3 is TGTGCCAGCAGCAACCGACAGGTGAACACTGAAGCTTTCTTT. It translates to CASSNRQVNTEAFF. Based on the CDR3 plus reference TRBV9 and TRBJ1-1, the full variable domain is DSGVTQTPKHLITATGQRVTLRCSPRSGDLSVYWYQQSLDQGLQFLIQYYNGEERAKGNILERFSAQQFPDLHSELNLSSLELGDSALYFCASSNRQVNTEAFFGQGTRLTVV.